This T cell receptor beta chain was sequenced during a study of blood T cell repertoires in COVID-19. Study overall: Sites in the United States, Italy and Spain provided acute and convalescent COVID-19 samples. In each case, the material was cDNA or gDNA derived from T cells, B-cell-depleted T cells, or PBMCs.

This clone showed up just once. The germline CDR1 and CDR2 sequences are SGDLS and YYNGEE. The CDR3 spans 17 residues. V was trimmed by 3 bases and J by 4 bases, leaving 17 bases between them. Profiled with immunoSEQ multiplex PCR; TCRdb holds only in-frame clones, not every one. The sample holds about 49,000 clones, 70% to 90% seen once. The sample consisted of peripheral blood. V gene TRBV9 combines with J gene TRBJ1-6; maybe TRBD1 (5 bases). The clonotype originates from a human donor in a cohort sampled during active COVID-19. The CDR3 sequence: CASSAPGGDRYNSPLHF. The DNA for the CDR3 is TGTGCCAGCAGCGCCCCCGGCGGGGACCGATATAATTCACCCCTCCACTTT.